Listed below are T cell receptor beta chains from one sample, sequenced in a study of T-cell reconstitution after alpha-beta-depleted transplantation in children. TCRdb used MiXCR to reprocess the PCR reads, holding one entry per CDR3 protein. Here the sample spans 500,000 to 600,000 distinct CDR3 sequences, 25% to 30% being singletons. This specimen consisted of PBMCs, obtained before TCRalphabeta/CD19-depleted stem cell transplant. The source of these receptors is a boy less than two years old with Wiskott-Aldrich syndrome, due to receive a stem cell transplant. Both conserved end residues are part of each CDR3. Each record gives: J gene, V gene, clone size, D gene, CDR3 DNA, CDR3 protein. The D gene is left open where the match is weak. Part of the rows lack a size; the others show once, few, many or a class for expanded clones.

TRBJ1-3 TRBV5-1 NA NA TGCGCCAGCAGCTTGGTAGGGTTAAGAACGGCCGGAAACACCATATATTTT CASSLVGLRTAGNTIYF
TRBJ2-7 TRBV5-1 few TRBD1 TGCGCCAGCAGCTTGTCGAGAGGACAGGGCTACGAGCAGTACTTC CASSLSRGQGYEQYF
TRBJ2-1 TRBV10-3 few TRBD2 TGTGCCATCAGCAGACTAGCGGGCTACAATGAGCAGTTCTTC CAISRLAGYNEQFF
TRBJ1-1 TRBV28 NA NA TGTGCCAGCAGTTTAGAGCCGGGACACGAAGCTTTCTTT CASSLEPGHEAFF
TRBJ2-3 TRBV29-1 NA NA TGCAGCGTTGAGCGGGACCTGGATACGCAGTATTTT CSVERDLDTQYF
TRBJ1-1 TRBV5-1 few TRBD1 TGCGCCAGCAGCTTTTCCGGGACAGGGAACACTGAAGCTTTCTTT CASSFSGTGNTEAFF
TRBJ1-2 TRBV5-5 few NA TGTGCCAGCAGCCGCCTCGGGTCCCCAAACTATGGCTACACCTTC CASSRLGSPNYGYTF
TRBJ2-2 TRBV12-3/TRBV12-4 NA TRBD2 TGTGCCAGCAGTTTAGGTGGTAGCGGGCGCACCGGGGAGCTGTTTTTT CASSLGGSGRTGELFF
TRBJ1-2 TRBV20-1 NA NA TGCAGTGCTTGGACGGTTAACTATGGCTACACCTTC CSAWTVNYGYTF
TRBJ2-1 TRBV15 few NA TGTGCCACCAGCTACAACCTTAGGGGTGAGCAGTTCTTC CATSYNLRGEQFF
TRBJ2-3 TRBV5-6 once TRBD2 TGTGCCAGCAGCTTGGAGATCAGCGGGAGGAAGGTTGCCACAGATACGCAGTATTTT CASSLEISGRKVATDTQYF
TRBJ1-5 TRBV10-3 few NA TGTGCCATCAATAGCGGGAGCAATCAGCCCCAGCATTTT CAINSGSNQPQHF
TRBJ1-3 TRBV12-3/TRBV12-4 NA NA TGTGCCAGCACCACAGGGTTTGGAAACACCATATATTTT CASTTGFGNTIYF
TRBJ2-2 TRBV29-1 NA TRBD2 TGCAGCGCAGTGACTAGCCGGACCGGGGAGCTGTTTTTT CSAVTSRTGELFF
TRBJ2-5 TRBV16 few TRBD1 TGTGCCAGCAGCCAATTCTGGGACAGGAGAGGAGAGACCCAGTACTTC CASSQFWDRRGETQYF
TRBJ2-1 TRBV5-1 many TRBD2 TGCGCCAGCAGCACCGGACTAGCGGGAGCAGGCAATGAGCAGTTCTTC CASSTGLAGAGNEQFF
TRBJ2-3 TRBV18 NA NA TGTGCCAGCTCGGTAAGGGCGTCCGCAGATACGCAGTATTTT CASSVRASADTQYF
TRBJ1-2 TRBV30 few NA TGTGCCTGGAGTGTGTCCGTGGATGGCTACACCTTC CAWSVSVDGYTF
TRBJ2-3 TRBV20-1 NA TRBD2 TGCAGTGCAAACGCCGCGGGGGGACGGGTAGATACGCAGTATTTT CSANAAGGRVDTQYF
TRBJ2-1 TRBV10-3 NA TRBD1 TGTGCCATCAGGCCGGGACAGGGGAAGAATGAGCAGTTCTTC CAIRPGQGKNEQFF
TRBJ2-1 TRBV3-1 few NA TGTGCCAGCAGCCAAGCCAGGGTTGTCAACAATGAGCAGTTCTTC CASSQARVVNNEQFF
TRBJ2-1 TRBV7-8 few TRBD2 TGTGCCAGCAGCCCACGGACTAGCGGGAGGGATGAGCAGTTCTTC CASSPRTSGRDEQFF
TRBJ2-3 TRBV6-1 NA TRBD2 TGTGCCAGCAGTCCCGGACTAGCAAGTACGCAGTATTTT CASSPGLASTQYF
TRBJ2-1 TRBV12-3/TRBV12-4 few TRBD1 TGTGCCAGCAGTTGGGACAGGGACTACAATGAGCAGTTCTTC CASSWDRDYNEQFF
TRBJ2-1 TRBV28 NA NA TGTGCCAGCCGCCCAGTAGGCGGGAACAATGAGCAGTTCTTC CASRPVGGNNEQFF
TRBJ2-7 TRBV5-1 NA NA TGCGCCAGCACGGAGGGTTCCCACGAGCAGTACTTC CASTEGSHEQYF
TRBJ2-1 TRBV29-1 few TRBD1 TGCAGCGTTGAGGACAGGGGGTACAATGAGCAGTTCTTC CSVEDRGYNEQFF
TRBJ2-1 TRBV5-1 NA TRBD2 TGCGCCAGCAAACGCGGACTAGCGGGAGAATTGATCGATGAGCAGTTCTTC CASKRGLAGELIDEQFF
TRBJ2-3 TRBV12-3/TRBV12-4 NA NA TGTGCCAGCAGCGAGACGGTGGGATGGGGCACAGATACGCAGTATTTT CASSETVGWGTDTQYF
TRBJ2-7 TRBV12-3/TRBV12-4 few TRBD2 TGTGCCAGCAGTTTCCGCCTAGCGGTCTCCTACGAGCAGTACTTC CASSFRLAVSYEQYF
TRBJ1-4 TRBV4-1 few NA TGCGCCAGCAGCCAAGATACGGGGAGGGCTAATGAAAAACTGTTTTTT CASSQDTGRANEKLFF